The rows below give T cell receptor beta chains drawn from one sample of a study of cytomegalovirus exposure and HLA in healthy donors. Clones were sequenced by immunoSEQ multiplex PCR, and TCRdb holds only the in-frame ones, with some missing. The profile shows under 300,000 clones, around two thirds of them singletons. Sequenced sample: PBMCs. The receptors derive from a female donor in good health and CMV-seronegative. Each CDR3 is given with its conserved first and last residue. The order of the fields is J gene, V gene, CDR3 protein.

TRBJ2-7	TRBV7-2	CASSPDGAGAYEQYF
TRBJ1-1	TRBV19	CASSITGFSNTEAFF
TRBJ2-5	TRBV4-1	CASSQGAYQETQYF
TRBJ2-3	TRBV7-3	CASSSTSGRLGTQYF
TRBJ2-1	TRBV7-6	CASSLRPSSRFYNEQFF
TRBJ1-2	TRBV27	CATLPRTGLNYGYTF
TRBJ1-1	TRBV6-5	CVSTGGPSTEAFF
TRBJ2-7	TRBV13	CASSLGYSYEQYF
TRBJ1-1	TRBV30	CAWSGKTVMNTEAFF
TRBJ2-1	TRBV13	CASSLGLAGLYNEQFF
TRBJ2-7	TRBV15	CATSGPTRGGPYEQYF
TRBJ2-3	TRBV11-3	CASSLDSGRMSTQYF
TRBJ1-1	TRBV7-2	CASSLVPGMNTEAFF
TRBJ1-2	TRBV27	CASSRTGNYGYTF
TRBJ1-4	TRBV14	CASSHASPGTNEKLFF
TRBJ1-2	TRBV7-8	CASFSGRSGYTF
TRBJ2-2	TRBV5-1	CASSLDIRGAAGELFF
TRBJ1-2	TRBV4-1	CASSQMGGQGKNLNGYTF
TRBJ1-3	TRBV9	CASSYGGGNTIYF